These 6 T cell receptor beta chains were sequenced from one sample in a study of cytomegalovirus exposure and HLA in healthy donors (dated by TCRdb to 2015 to 2018). Receptor amplification or capture employed the immunoSEQ multiplex PCR assay. For the multiplex PCR, a mixture combining 60 forward primers for TCR Vbeta segments and 13 reverse primers for TCR Jbeta segments was used. This immuneACCESS table, as held by TCRdb, lists in-frame sequences with V and J called but not all clones. Of the missing ones, under half trace to an unresolved V gene in checked studies; the others have no known cause. A total of 150,000 to 200,000 clones appear in this sample, 80% to 90% of them only once. The ten most abundant clones make up about 9.3% of the sample. Sequencing was performed on PBMCs. Receptors originate from a man younger than 35 in good health and CMV-seropositive.

The chain links TRBV6-5 to TRBJ1-3; 7 nucleotides agree with TRBD1. Germline-derived CDR1 and CDR2 are MNHEY and SVGAGI. This CDR3 contains 15 residues. Trimming cost V 5 bases and J 3 bases; bases outside gene matches: 7. The CDR3 sequence: CASSTTGTDGNTIYF. The CDR3 DNA follows: TGTGCCAGCAGTACGACAGGGACGGATGGAAACACCATATATTTT.

The gene calls are TRBV27 and TRBJ2-5, with D possibly being TRBD1 (6 bases). In germline, CDR1 is MNHEY, CDR2 SMNVEV (reference sequence). This CDR3 has 16 amino acids. Trimming removed 4 bases from V and 2 bases from J, with 17 bases in between. CDR3 amino acids: CASSSPGHLTQETQYF. DNA for the CDR3: TGTGCCAGCAGTTCTCCGGGACACCTCACACAAGAGACCCAGTACTTC.

The V call is TRBV7-8, the J call TRBJ2-1; D possibly corresponds to TRBD1 (5 bases). The V and J ends lost 5 bases and 1 base respectively, with 15 bases between them. CDR1 and CDR2 from the germline V gene are SGHVS and FQNEAQ. The CDR3 extends over 16 amino acids. The CDR3 loop is CASSPRVGNSYNEQFF. The DNA for the CDR3 is TGTGCCAGCAGCCCCAGGGTGGGGAATTCCTACAATGAGCAGTTCTTC.

The chain employs TRBV14 and TRBJ2-5, with 9 bases matching TRBD1. From germline, CDR1 is SGHDN and CDR2 FVKESK. There are 14 residues in the CDR3. V lost 4 bases to trimming and J lost 5 bases; unmatched junction nucleotides: 5. For the CDR3, the DNA is TGTGCCAGCAGCCGACTGACAGGGGGGGAGACCCAGTACTTC. Translated: CASSRLTGGETQYF.

The chain employs TRBV10-3 and TRBJ2-3, with D uncertain. Germline lookup yields CDR1 ENHRY and CDR2 SYGVKD. This CDR3 spans 15 amino acids. The V end lost 2 bases, the J end lost 6 bases, and 15 bases lay between the germline ends. The CDR3 nucleotides are TGTGCCATCAGTGAGCCCAAGGCCGGGTCGGATACGCAGTATTTT. It codes for CAISEPKAGSDTQYF.

This rearrangement joins TRBV9 to TRBJ1-6; no firm D call. Looked up from germline, CDR1 is SGDLS and CDR2 is YYNGEE. There are 15 residues in the CDR3. V lost 0 bases to trimming and J lost 4 bases, with 8 bases between them. As DNA, the CDR3 is TGTGCCAGCAGCGTAGCCCCGGGGTATAATTCACCCCTCCACTTT. It specifies CASSVAPGYNSPLHF.